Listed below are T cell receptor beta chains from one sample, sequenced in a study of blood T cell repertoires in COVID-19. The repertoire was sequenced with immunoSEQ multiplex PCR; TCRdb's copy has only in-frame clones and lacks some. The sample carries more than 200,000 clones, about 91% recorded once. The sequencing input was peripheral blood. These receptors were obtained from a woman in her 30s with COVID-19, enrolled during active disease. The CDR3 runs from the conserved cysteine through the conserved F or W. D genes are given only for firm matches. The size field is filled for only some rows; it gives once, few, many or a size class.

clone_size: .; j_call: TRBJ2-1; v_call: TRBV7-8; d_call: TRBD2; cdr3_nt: TGTGCCACCCGGACTAGCGGAGACGGGAATGAGCAGTTCTTC; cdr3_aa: CATRTSGDGNEQFF
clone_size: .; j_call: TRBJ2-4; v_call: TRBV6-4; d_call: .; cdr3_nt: TGTGCCAGCAGTCAAACACTGACAATCGTGAAAAACATTCAGTACTTC; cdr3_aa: CASSQTLTIVKNIQYF
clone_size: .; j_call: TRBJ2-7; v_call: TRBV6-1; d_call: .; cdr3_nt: TGTGCCAGCAGTGAAGGGGCTCCCCCCTACGAGCAGTACTTC; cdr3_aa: CASSEGAPPYEQYF
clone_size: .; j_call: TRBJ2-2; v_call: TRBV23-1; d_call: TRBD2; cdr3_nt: TGCGCCAGCAGTCAACTGGTAGCGGGGTCGAACACCGGGGAGCTGTTTTTT; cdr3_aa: CASSQLVAGSNTGELFF
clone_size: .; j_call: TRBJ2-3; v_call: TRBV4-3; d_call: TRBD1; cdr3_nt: TGCGCCAGCAGCCCCCGGGACAGCCGCACAGATACGCAGTATTTT; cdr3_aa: CASSPRDSRTDTQYF
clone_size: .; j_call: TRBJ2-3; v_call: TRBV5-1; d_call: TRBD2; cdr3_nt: TGCGCCAGCAGCCTCAGCGGGGGGGGAGCAACAGATACGCAGTATTTT; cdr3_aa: CASSLSGGGATDTQYF
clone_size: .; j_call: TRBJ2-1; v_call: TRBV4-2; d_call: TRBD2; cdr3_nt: TGTGCCAGCACCGGCGGGGGAACCTACAATGAGCAGTTCTTC; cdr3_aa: CASTGGGTYNEQFF
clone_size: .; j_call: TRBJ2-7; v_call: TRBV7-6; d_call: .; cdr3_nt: TGTGCCAGCAGCTCCACGGCGGGCTACGAGCAGTACTTC; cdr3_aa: CASSSTAGYEQYF
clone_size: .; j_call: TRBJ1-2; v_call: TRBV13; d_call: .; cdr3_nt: TGTGCCAGCAGCGAGTATGGCTACACCTTC; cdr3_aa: CASSEYGYTF
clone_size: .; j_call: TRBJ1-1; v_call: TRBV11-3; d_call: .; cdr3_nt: TGTGCCAGCTCCCAGGAGAACACTGAAGCTTTCTTT; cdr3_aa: CASSQENTEAFF
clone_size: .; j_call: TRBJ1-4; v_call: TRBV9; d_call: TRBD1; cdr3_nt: TGTGCCAGCAGCACCCGACAGGGACATAGGGAAAAACTGTTTTTT; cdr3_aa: CASSTRQGHREKLFF
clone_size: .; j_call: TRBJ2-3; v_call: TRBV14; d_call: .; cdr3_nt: TGTGCCAGCAGCCGGCAGGGATCTCAAACAGATACGCAGTATTTT; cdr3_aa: CASSRQGSQTDTQYF
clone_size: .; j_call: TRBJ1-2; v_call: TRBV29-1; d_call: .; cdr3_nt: TGCAGCGGGGATACCGGGACACCGAACTATGGCTACACCTTC; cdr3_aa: CSGDTGTPNYGYTF
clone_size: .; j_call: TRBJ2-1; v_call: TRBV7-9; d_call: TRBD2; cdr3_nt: TGTGCCAGCAGAACGACTAGCTACACCTACAATGAGCAGTTCTTC; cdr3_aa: CASRTTSYTYNEQFF
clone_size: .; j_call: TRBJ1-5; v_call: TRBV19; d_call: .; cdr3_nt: TGTGCCAGTAGTTCAGGCGAAAATCAGCCCCAGCATTTT; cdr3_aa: CASSSGENQPQHF
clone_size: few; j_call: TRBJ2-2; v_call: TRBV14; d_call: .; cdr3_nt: TGTGCCAGCAGCCAGGGGCTGAACACCGGGGAGCTGTTTTTT; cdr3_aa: CASSQGLNTGELFF
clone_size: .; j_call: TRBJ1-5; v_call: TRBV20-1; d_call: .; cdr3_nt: TGCAGTGCTAGTAGAACAGGGTCCAATCAGCCCCAGCATTTT; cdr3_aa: CSASRTGSNQPQHF
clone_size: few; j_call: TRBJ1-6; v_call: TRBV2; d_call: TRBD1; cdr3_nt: TGTGCCAGCACCCGCGACCGGGACAGGCTGAATTCACCCCTCCACTTT; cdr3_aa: CASTRDRDRLNSPLHF
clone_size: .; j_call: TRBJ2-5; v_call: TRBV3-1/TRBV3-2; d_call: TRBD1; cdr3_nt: TGTGCCAGCAGCCATTCGACAGGGTGGGGAGAGACCCAGTACTTC; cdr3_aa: CASSHSTGWGETQYF
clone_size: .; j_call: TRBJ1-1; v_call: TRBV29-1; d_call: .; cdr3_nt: TGCAGCGTTGAAGTAGTGTATTCCCCCACTGAAGCTTTCTTT; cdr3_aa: CSVEVVYSPTEAFF
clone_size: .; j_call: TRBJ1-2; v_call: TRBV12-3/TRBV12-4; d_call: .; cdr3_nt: TGTGCCAGCGGCCGGGAGGGCTATGGCTACACCTTC; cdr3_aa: CASGREGYGYTF
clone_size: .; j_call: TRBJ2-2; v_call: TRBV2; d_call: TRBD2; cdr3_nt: TGTGCCAGCACCCCCTCGGGACTAACGAACACCGGGGAGCTGTTTTTT; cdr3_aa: CASTPSGLTNTGELFF
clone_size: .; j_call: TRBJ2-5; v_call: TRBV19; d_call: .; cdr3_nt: TGTGCCAGTAGTATGGAGGGGGCGGAGACCCAGTACTTC; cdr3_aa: CASSMEGAETQYF
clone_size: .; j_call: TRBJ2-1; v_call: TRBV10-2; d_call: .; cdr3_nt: TGCGCCAGCAGTGCCATCAATGAGCAGTTCTTC; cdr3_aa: CASSAINEQFF
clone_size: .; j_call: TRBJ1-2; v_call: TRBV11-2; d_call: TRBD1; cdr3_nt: TGTGCCAGCAGCCCTTGGGACAGGGGGCTTATGGACTATGGCTACACCTTC; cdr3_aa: CASSPWDRGLMDYGYTF
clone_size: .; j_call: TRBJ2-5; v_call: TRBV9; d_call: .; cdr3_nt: TGTGCCAGCAGCGCCACTAGAGGCGAGACCCAGTACTTC; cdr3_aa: CASSATRGETQYF
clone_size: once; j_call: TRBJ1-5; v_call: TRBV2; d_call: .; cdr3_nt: TGTGCCAGCAGTGAAACCCCAGGGGCTAACAATCAGCCCCAGCATTTT; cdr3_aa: CASSETPGANNQPQHF
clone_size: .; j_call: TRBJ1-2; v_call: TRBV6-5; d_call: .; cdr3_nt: TGTGCCAGCAGTATCGGGAGTGCCTATGGCTACACCTTC; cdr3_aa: CASSIGSAYGYTF
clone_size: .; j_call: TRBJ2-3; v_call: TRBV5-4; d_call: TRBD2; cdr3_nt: TGTGCCAGCAGCCCCACTAGCGGGGGGCCCCATAGCACAGATACGCAGTATTTT; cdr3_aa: CASSPTSGGPHSTDTQYF
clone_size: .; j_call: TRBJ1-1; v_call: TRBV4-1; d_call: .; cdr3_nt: TGCGCCAGCAGCCTTCGGACAGCAATGAACACTGAAGCTTTCTTT; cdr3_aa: CASSLRTAMNTEAFF